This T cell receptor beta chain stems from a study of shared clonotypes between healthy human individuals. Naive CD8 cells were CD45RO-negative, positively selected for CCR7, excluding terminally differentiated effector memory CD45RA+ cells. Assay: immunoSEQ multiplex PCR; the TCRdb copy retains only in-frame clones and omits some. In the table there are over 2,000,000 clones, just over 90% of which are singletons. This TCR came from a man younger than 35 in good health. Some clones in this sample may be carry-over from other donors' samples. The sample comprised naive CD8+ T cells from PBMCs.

The CDR3 DNA reads TGTGCCAGCAGCGAGGAGGGAGGGCAGCCCCAGCATTTT. Translated, it gives CASSEEGGQPQHF. The rearrangement links TRBV9 to TRBJ1-5; D gene ambiguous. This CDR3 has 13 amino acids. V lost 3 bases to trimming and J lost 7 bases, with 11 bases between them. Per the germline V gene, CDR1 is SGDLS and CDR2 is YYNGEE.